This TCR beta chain was sequenced for a study of control samples from healthy donors and cancer patients. Produced via immunoSEQ multiplex PCR; TCRdb's table is partial and in-frame only. Among 100,000 to 150,000 clones listed, 85% to 95% were seen once. The V end lost 0 bases, the J end lost 0 bases, and 3 bases lay between the germline ends. The CDR3 length is 14 residues. In germline, CDR1 is KGHSY, CDR2 FQNENV. Sequenced material: PBMCs. This clonotype originated in a man older than 75 with head and neck cancer. The chain links TRBV16 to TRBJ1-5, with D hard to call. CDR3 loop: CASSQSSSNQPQHF. DNA for the CDR3: TGTGCCAGCAGCCAATCGTCTAGCAATCAGCCCCAGCATTTT.